This T cell receptor (beta chain) came from a study of CXCR3-negative and CXCR3-positive naive CD8 T cells. For this clonotype: Its antigen remains unidentified.

Naivety in CD8+ T cells corresponded to a CD45RO-CCR7+CD27+CD95- phenotype. Study-wide results and limits: Sequencing showed both naive subsets with comparably high diversity, and memory CD8+ cells much lower. CXCR3 expression dropped partially after cryopreservation, and most assays relied on fresh PBMCs. Higher TRB CDR3 hydrophobicity marked CXCR3-positive naive cells relative to CXCR3-negative naive cells.

The V gene's germline CDR1 is LGHNA and CDR2 YSLEER. This CDR3 spans 17 amino acids. Carrying UMI labels, the TRB cDNA libraries were prepared through 5' RACE. From its re-call of the 5' RACE reads, TCRdb lists each CDR3 protein once, without DNA. This specimen shows around 63,000 distinct CDR3 sequences; the ten leading clones hold around 0.75%. The clonotype originates from a human donor in good health. Some clones in this sample may be carry-over from other donors' samples. Sequencing was done on a sample of naive CXCR3+ CD8+ T cells from blood. The subset: CD45RO-CCR7+CD27+CD95- naive CD8+ T cells expressing CXCR3 (TNR3+). V gene TRBV4-3 combines with J gene TRBJ2-2; TCRdb lists TRBD1, though no DNA is available to test this call. CDR3 in amino acids: CASSQSRTGYNTGELFF.